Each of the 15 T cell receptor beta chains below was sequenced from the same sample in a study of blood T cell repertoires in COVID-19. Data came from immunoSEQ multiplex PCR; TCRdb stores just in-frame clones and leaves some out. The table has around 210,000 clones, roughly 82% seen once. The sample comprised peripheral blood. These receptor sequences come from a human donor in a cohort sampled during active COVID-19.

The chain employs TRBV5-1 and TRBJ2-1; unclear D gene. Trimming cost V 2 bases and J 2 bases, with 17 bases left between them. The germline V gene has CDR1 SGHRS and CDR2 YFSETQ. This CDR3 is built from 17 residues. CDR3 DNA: TGCGCCAGCAGCTTTACTACCTTATCGGCCGCCTACAATGAGCAGTTCTTC. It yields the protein CASSFTTLSAAYNEQFF.

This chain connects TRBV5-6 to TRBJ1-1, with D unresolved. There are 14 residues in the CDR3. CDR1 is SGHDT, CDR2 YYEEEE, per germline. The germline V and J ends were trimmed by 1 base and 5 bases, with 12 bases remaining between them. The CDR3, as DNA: TGTGCCAGCAGCTTGTATCCCCGGGGTACTGAAGCTTTCTTT. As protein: CASSLYPRGTEAFF. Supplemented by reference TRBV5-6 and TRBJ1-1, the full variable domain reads DAGVTQSPTHLIKTRGQQVTLRCSPKSGHDTVSWYQQALGQGPQFIFQYYEEEERQRGNFPDRFSGHQFPNYSSELNVNALLLGDSALYLCASSLYPRGTEAFFGQGTRLTVV.

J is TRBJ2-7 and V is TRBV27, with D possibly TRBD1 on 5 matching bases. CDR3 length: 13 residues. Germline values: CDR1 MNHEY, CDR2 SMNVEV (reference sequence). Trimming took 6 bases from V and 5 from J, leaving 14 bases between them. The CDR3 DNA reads TGTGCCAGCAGCAATTCAGGGTTTCACGAGCAGTACTTC. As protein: CASSNSGFHEQYF.

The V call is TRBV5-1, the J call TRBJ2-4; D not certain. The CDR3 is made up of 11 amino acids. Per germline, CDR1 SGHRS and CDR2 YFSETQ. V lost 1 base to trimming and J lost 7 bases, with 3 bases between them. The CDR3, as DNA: TGCGCCAGCAGCTTGCGGAACATTCAGTACTTC. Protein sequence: CASSLRNIQYF.

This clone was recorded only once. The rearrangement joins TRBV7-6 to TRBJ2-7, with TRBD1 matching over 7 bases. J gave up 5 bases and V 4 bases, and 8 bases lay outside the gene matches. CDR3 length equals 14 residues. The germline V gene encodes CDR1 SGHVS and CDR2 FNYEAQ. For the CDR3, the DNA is TGTGCCAGCAGCTCAGCCGGGACAGAGGACGAGCAGTACTTC. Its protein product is CASSSAGTEDEQYF.

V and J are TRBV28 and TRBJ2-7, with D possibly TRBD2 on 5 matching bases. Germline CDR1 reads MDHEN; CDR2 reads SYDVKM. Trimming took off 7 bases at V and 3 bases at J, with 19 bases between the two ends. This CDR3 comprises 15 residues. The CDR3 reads CASKPGEGRYYEQYF. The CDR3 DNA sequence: TGTGCCAGCAAACCCGGGGAAGGCCGTTACTACGAGCAGTACTTC.

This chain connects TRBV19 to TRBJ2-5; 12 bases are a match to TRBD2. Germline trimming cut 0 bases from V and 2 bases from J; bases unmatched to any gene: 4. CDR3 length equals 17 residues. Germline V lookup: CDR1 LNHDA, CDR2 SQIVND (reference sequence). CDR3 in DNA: TGTGCCAGTAGTATAGAACACGGGACTAGCGGGCAAGAGACCCAGTACTTC. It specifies CASSIEHGTSGQETQYF. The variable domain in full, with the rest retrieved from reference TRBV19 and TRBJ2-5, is DGGITQSPKYLFRKEGQNVTLSCEQNLNHDAMYWYRQDPGQGLRLIYYSQIVNDFQKGDIAEGYSVSREKKESFPLTVTSAQKNPTAFYLCASSIEHGTSGQETQYFGPGTRLLVL.

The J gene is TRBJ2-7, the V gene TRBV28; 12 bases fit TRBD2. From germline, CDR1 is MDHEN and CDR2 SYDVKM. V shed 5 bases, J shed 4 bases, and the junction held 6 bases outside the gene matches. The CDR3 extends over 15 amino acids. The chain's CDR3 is CASSPWTSGKYEQYF. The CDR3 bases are TGTGCCAGCAGTCCGTGGACTAGCGGGAAGTACGAGCAGTACTTC.

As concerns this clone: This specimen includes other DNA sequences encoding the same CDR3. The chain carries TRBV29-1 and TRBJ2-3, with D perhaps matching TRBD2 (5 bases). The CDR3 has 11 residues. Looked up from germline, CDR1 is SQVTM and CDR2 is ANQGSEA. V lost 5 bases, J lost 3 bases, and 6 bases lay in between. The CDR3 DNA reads TGCAGCGTTCGGGGTACAGATACGCAGTATTTT. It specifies CSVRGTDTQYF.

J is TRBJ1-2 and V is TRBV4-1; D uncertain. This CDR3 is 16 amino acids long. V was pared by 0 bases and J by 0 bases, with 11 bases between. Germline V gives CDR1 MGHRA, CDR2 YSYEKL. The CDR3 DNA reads TGCGCCAGCAGCCAAGACATTTCGGGAGCTAACTATGGCTACACCTTC. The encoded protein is CASSQDISGANYGYTF.

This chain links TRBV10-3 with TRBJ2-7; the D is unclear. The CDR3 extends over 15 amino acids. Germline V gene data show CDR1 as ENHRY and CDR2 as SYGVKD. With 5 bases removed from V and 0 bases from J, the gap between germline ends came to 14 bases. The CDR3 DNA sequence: TGTGCCATCAGTTGGGCATACTTAAGCTCCTACGAGCAGTACTTC. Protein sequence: CAISWAYLSSYEQYF.

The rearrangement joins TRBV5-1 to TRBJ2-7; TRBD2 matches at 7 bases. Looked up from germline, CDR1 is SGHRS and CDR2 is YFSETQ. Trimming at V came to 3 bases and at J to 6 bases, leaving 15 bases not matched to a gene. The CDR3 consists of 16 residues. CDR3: CASSSNLAATRPEQYF. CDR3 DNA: TGCGCCAGCAGCTCCAACCTAGCGGCAACAAGGCCCGAGCAGTACTTC.

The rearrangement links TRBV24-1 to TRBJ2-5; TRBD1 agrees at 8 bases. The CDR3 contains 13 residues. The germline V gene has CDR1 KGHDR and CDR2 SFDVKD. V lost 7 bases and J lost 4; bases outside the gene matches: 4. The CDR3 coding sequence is TGTGCCACCAGGGACAGGGTCGGAGAGACCCAGTACTTC. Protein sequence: CATRDRVGETQYF.

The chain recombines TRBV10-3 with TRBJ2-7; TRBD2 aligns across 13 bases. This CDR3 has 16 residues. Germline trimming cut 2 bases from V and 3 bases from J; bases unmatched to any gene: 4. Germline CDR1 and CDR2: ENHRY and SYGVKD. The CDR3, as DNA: TGTGCCATCAGTGAGCCACTAGCGGGAGGGGTCTACGAGCAGTACTTC. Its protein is CAISEPLAGGVYEQYF.

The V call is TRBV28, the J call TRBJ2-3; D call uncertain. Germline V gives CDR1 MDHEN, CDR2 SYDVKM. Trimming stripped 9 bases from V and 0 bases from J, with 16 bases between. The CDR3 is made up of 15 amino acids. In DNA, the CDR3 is TGTGCCAGTGCTAAGTTCAGGTCCAGCACAGATACGCAGTATTTT. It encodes CASAKFRSSTDTQYF.